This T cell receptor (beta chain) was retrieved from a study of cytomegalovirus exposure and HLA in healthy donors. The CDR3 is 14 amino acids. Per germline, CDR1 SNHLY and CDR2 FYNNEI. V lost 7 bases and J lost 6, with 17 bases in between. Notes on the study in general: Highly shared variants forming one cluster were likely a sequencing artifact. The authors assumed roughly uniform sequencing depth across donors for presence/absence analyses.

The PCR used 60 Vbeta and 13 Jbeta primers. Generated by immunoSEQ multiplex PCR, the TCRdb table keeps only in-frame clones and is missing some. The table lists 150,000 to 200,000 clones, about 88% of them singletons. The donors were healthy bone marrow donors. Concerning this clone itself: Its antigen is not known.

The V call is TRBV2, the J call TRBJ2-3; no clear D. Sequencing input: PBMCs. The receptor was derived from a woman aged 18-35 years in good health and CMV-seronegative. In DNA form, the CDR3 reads TGTGCCAGCATCTCCGTTCGGCCCGGGGATACGCAGTATTTT. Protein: CASISVRPGDTQYF.